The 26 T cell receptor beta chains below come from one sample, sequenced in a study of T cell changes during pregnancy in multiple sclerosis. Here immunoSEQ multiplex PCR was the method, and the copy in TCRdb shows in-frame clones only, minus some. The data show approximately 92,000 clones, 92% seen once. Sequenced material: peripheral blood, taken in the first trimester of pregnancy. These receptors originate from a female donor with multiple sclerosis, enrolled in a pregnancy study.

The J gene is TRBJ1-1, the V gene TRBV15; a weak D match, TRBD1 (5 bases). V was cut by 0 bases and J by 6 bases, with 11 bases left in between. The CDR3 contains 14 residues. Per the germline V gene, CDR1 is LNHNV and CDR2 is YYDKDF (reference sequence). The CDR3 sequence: CATSREGQGPEAFF. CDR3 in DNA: TGTGCCACCAGCAGAGAGGGGCAGGGCCCTGAAGCTTTCTTT.

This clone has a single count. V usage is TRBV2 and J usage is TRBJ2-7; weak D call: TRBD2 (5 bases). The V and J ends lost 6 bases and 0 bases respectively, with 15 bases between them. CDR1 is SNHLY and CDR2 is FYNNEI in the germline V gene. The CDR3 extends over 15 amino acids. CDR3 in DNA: TGTGCCAGCAGCGAGGGAACAGTACCCTCCTACGAGCAGTACTTC. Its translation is CASSEGTVPSYEQYF.

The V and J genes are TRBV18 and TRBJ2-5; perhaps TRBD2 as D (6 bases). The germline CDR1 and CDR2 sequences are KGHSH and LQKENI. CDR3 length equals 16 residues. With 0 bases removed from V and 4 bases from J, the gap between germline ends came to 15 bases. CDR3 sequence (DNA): TGTGCCAGCTCACCACCGGGCGGGGTCCGCGGAGAGACCCAGTACTTC. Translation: CASSPPGGVRGETQYF.

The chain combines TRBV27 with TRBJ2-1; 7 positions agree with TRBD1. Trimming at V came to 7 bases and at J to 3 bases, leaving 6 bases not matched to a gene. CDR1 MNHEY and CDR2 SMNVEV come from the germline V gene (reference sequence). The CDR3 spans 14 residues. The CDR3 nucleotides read TGTGCCAGCACCCGGGACAGAAACTACAATGAGCAGTTCTTC. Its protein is CASTRDRNYNEQFF.

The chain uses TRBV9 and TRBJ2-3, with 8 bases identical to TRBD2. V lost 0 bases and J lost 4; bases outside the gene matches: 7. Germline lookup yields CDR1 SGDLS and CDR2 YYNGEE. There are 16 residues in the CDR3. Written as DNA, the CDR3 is TGTGCCAGCAGCGTAGCGGGAGGGCCTCGGTCAGATACGCAGTATTTT. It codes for CASSVAGGPRSDTQYF.

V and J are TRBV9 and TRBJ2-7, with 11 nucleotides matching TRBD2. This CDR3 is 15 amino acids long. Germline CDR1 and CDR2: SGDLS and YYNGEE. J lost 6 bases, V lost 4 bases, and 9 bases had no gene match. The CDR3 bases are TGTGCCAGCAGCCTCGGTGGGACTAGCGGACGCGAGCAGTACTTC. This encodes CASSLGGTSGREQYF. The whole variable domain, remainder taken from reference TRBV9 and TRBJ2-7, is DSGVTQTPKHLITATGQRVTLRCSPRSGDLSVYWYQQSLDQGLQFLIQYYNGEERAKGNILERFSAQQFPDLHSELNLSSLELGDSALYFCASSLGGTSGREQYFGPGTRLTVT.

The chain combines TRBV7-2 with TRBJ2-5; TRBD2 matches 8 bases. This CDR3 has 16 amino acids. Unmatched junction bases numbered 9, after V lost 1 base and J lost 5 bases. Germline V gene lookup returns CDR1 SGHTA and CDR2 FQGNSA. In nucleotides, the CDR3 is TGTGCCAGCAGCTTAGGAACCCGGGAGGGCCGGGAGACCCAGTACTTC. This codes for CASSLGTREGRETQYF.

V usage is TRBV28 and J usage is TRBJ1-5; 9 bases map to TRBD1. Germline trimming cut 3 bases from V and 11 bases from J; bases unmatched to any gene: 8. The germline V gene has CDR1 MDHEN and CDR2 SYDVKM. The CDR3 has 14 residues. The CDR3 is CASSLGTGKVAQHF. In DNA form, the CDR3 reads TGTGCCAGCAGTTTGGGGACAGGGAAGGTGGCCCAGCATTTT.

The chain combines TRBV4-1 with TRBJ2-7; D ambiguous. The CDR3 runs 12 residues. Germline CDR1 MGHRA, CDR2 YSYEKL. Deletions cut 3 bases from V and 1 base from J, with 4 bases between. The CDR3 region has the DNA TGCGCCAGCAGCCACAGTTCCTACGAGCAGTACTTC. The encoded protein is CASSHSSYEQYF.

The CDR3 protein is CASSPTEGYGYTF. The CDR3 region has the DNA TGTGCCAGCTCTCCAACTGAGGGATACGGCTACACCTTC. The gene calls are TRBV18 and TRBJ1-2; D is ambiguous. V was shortened by 6 bases and J by 8 bases, with 16 bases between the two germline ends. Germline V lookup: CDR1 KGHSH, CDR2 LQKENI. The CDR3 contains 13 residues.

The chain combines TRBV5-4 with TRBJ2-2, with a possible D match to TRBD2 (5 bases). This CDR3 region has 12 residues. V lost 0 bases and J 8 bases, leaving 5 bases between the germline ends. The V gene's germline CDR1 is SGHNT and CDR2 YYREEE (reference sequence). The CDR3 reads CASSLGGGELFF. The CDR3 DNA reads TGTGCCAGCAGCTTGGGAGGGGGGGAGCTGTTTTTT.

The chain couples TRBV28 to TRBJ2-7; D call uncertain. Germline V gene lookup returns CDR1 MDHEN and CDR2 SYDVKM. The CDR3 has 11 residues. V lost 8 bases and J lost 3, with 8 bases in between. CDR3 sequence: CASDKGYEQYF. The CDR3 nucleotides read TGTGCCAGCGACAAAGGCTACGAGCAGTACTTC. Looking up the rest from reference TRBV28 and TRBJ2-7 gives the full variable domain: DVKVTQSSRYLVKRTGEKVFLECVQDMDHENMFWYRQDPGLGLRLIYFSYDVKMKEKGDIPEGYSVSREKKERFSLILESASTNQTSMYLCASDKGYEQYFGPGTRLTVT.

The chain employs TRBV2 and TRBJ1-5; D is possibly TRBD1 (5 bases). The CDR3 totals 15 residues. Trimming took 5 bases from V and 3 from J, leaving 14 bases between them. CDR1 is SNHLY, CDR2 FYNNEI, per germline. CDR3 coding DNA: TGTGCCAGCAGTCCCGGAAGACAGCCCAATCAGCCCCAGCATTTT. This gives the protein CASSPGRQPNQPQHF.

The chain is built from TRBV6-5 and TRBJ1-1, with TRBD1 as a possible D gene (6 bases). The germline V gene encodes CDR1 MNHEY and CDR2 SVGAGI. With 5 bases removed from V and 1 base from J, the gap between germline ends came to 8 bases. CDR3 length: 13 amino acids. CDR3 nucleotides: TGTGCCAGCAGTGAACAGGGGAACACTGAAGCTTTCTTT. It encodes CASSEQGNTEAFF.

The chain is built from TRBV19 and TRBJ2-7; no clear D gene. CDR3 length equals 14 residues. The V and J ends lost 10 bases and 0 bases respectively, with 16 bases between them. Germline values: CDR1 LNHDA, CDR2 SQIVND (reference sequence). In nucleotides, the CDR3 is TGTGCCACTCAGTCCGGCTCGGGCTCCTACGAGCAGTACTTC. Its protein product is CATQSGSGSYEQYF. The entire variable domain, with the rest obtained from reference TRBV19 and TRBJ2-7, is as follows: DGGITQSPKYLFRKEGQNVTLSCEQNLNHDAMYWYRQDPGQGLRLIYYSQIVNDFQKGDIAEGYSVSREKKESFPLTVTSAQKNPTAFYLCATQSGSGSYEQYFGPGTRLTVT.

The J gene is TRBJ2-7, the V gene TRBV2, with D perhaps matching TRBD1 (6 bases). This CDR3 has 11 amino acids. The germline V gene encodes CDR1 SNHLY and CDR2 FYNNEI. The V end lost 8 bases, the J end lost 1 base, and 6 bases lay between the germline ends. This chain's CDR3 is CASQGSYEQYF. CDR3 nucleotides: TGTGCCAGCCAGGGGTCCTACGAGCAGTACTTC.

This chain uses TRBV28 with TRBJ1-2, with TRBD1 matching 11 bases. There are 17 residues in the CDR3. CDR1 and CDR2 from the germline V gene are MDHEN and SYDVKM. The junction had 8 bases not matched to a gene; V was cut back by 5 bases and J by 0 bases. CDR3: CASSIPGQGDTNYGYTF. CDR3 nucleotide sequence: TGTGCCAGCAGTATTCCGGGACAGGGGGATACTAACTATGGCTACACCTTC.

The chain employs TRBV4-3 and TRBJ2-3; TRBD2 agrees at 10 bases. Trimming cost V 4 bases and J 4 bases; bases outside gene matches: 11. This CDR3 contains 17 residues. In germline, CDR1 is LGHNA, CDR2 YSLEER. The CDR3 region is CASSPGSSGSKADTQYF. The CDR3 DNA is TGCGCCAGCAGCCCAGGATCTAGCGGGAGTAAGGCAGATACGCAGTATTTT.

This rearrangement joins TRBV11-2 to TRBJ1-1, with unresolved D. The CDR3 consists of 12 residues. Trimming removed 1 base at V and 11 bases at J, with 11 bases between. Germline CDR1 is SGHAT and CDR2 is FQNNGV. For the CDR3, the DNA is TGTGCCAGCAGCTTAGCGGGCGGGAGGGCTTTCTTT. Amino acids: CASSLAGGRAFF.

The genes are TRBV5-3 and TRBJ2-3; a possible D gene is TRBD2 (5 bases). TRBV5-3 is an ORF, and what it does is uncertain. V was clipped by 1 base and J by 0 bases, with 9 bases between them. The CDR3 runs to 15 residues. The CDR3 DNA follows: TGTGCCAGAAGCTTGAAGAGCGGAAGCACAGATACGCAGTATTTT. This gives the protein CARSLKSGSTDTQYF.

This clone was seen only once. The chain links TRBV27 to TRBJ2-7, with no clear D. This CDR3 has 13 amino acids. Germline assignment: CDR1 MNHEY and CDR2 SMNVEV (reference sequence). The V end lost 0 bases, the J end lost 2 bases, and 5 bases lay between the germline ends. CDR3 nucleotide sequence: TGTGCCAGCAGTTTATCGGTAGCCTACGAGCAGTACTTC. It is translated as CASSLSVAYEQYF.

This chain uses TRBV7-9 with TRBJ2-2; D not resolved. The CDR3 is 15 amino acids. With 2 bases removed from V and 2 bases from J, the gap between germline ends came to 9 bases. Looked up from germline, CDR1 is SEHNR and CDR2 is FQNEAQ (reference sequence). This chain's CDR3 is CASSLTEVNTGELFF. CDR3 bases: TGTGCCAGCAGCTTAACAGAAGTCAACACCGGGGAGCTGTTTTTT.

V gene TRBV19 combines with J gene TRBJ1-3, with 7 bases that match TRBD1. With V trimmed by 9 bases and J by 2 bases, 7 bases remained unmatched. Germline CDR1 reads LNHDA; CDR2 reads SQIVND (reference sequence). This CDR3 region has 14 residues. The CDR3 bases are TGTGCCAGCAGACAGGGAGGTACTGGAAACACCATATATTTT. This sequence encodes CASRQGGTGNTIYF. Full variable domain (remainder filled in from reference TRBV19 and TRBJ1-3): DGGITQSPKYLFRKEGQNVTLSCEQNLNHDAMYWYRQDPGQGLRLIYYSQIVNDFQKGDIAEGYSVSREKKESFPLTVTSAQKNPTAFYLCASRQGGTGNTIYFGEGSWLTVV.

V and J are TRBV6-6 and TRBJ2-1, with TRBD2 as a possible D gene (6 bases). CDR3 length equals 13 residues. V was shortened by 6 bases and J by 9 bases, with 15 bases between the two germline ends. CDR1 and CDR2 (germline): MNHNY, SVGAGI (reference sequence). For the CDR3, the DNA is TGTGCCAGCAGCGGCGGGACCTCCCCTGAGCAGTTCTTC. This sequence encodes CASSGGTSPEQFF.

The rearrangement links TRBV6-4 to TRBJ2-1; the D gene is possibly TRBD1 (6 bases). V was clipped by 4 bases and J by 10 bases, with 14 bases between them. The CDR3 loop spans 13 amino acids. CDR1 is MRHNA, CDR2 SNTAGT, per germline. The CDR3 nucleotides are TGTGCCAGCAGTGCCTCCTCCGGGACAGAGCAGTTCTTC. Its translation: CASSASSGTEQFF.

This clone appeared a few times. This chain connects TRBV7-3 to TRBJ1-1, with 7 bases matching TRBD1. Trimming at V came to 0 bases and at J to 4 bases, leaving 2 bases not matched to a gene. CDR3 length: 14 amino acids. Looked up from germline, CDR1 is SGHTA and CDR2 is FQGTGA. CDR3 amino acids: CASSLTPGGTEAFF. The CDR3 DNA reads TGTGCCAGCAGCTTAACCCCAGGGGGCACTGAAGCTTTCTTT.